Listed below are T cell receptor beta chains from one sample, sequenced in a study of shared clonotypes between healthy human individuals. The protocol was immunoSEQ multiplex PCR, while the TCRdb copy is restricted to in-frame clones and leaves out a portion. The sample lists over a million clones, about 70% seen once, with over 1.3% in the top ten. The source material was memory CD4+ T cells sorted from blood. These receptors were taken from a man aged 18 to 30 in good health. Both conserved end residues are part of each CDR3. A D gene is named only where the DNA matches it firmly. Clone size, where shown, is once, few, many, or a class for clones that have expanded.

D,J,V,size,DNA,CDR3
-,TRBJ2-3,TRBV10-3,-,TGTGCCATCAGTGAGTCGAGACAGGCCTCATCCCATACGCAGTATTTT,CAISESRQASSHTQYF
-,TRBJ2-1,TRBV30,-,TGTGCCGGTGAGGGTGGCGGTGATTCCTACAATGAGCAGTTCTTC,CAGEGGGDSYNEQFF
-,TRBJ2-7,TRBV7-8,few,TGTGCCAGCAGCCCTGACAGGGTAGGGGGGGAGCAGTACTTC,CASSPDRVGGEQYF
-,TRBJ2-1,TRBV11-2,-,TGTGCCAGCAGCCTGACGCGATACAATGAGCAGTTCTTC,CASSLTRYNEQFF
-,TRBJ1-5,TRBV7-2,once,TGTGCCAGCAGCCCAGGTAGTCAGCCCTTTTTGGGTCAGCCCCAGCATTTT,CASSPGSQPFLGQPQHF
-,TRBJ1-2,TRBV4-2,-,TGTGCCAGCAGCCAAGAAACACTTTCTAACTATGGCTACACCTTC,CASSQETLSNYGYTF
-,TRBJ2-3,TRBV7-2,once,TGTGCCAGCACCAACTGGGGAGATACGCAGTATTTT,CASTNWGDTQYF
-,TRBJ1-2,TRBV4-3,-,TGCGCCAGCAGCCAAGTAATGTCCGGCTTCTACACCTTC,CASSQVMSGFYTF
TRBD2,TRBJ2-7,TRBV5-4,once,TGTGCCAGCAGCCCGGCCCCCGGGGGGACCTACGAGCAGTACTTC,CASSPAPGGTYEQYF
-,TRBJ2-7,TRBV2,-,TGTGCCAGCAGGGAGGACAGAGGTACCGGCGAGCAGTACTTC,CASREDRGTGEQYF
-,TRBJ2-7,TRBV30,-,TGTGCCTGGGGATCCCGAGGGAGCAGGTACGAGCAGTACTTC,CAWGSRGSRYEQYF
TRBD2,TRBJ2-3,TRBV2,-,TGTGCCAGCAGTGAAGCCCTGACTAGCATTCAGTTGTATTTT,CASSEALTSIQLYF
TRBD1,TRBJ2-6,TRBV2,-,TGTGCCAGCAGCGAGGGGGCGCAAGGGGCCAACGTCCTGACTTTC,CASSEGAQGANVLTF
-,TRBJ2-1,TRBV19,-,TGTGCCAGTAGTATAGGATCGGGCTACAATGAGCAGTTCTTC,CASSIGSGYNEQFF
-,TRBJ1-6,TRBV6-1,once,TGTGCCAGCAGTGACGGGCAAAGCTCCTATAATTCACCCCTCCACTTT,CASSDGQSSYNSPLHF
-,TRBJ1-1,TRBV18,few,TGTGCCAGCTCACGAAGGGCAGGGAACACTGAAGCTTTCTTT,CASSRRAGNTEAFF
-,TRBJ2-1,TRBV6-5,-,TGTGCCAGCAGTACCAGACTAGTCATCGATGAGCAGTTCTTC,CASSTRLVIDEQFF
TRBD1,TRBJ2-2,TRBV10-1,-,TGCGCCAGCAGTACACAGGGGGCAGGTGTGAACACCGGGGAGCTGTTTTTT,CASSTQGAGVNTGELFF
TRBD1,TRBJ2-1,TRBV6-5,-,TGTGCCAGCAGTTACAGCTTGGGGACAGGGAACAATGAGCAGTTCTTC,CASSYSLGTGNNEQFF
-,TRBJ1-1,TRBV9,few,TGTGCCAGCAGCGTAGATCTTAACACTGAAGCTTTCTTT,CASSVDLNTEAFF
-,TRBJ1-3,TRBV6-5,-,TGTGCCAGCATCGCGGAAACGGGAAACACCATATATTTT,CASIAETGNTIYF
TRBD1,TRBJ2-1,TRBV19,-,TGTGCCAGTAGTGGAGGGACAGGGTCCTACAATGAGCAGTTCTTC,CASSGGTGSYNEQFF
-,TRBJ2-4,TRBV4-3,-,TGCGCCAGCAGCCAAGCTCCCTCGGGCGGGTCGGACAAAAACATTCAGTACTTC,CASSQAPSGGSDKNIQYF
TRBD2,TRBJ2-1,TRBV18,-,TGTGCCAGCTCACCACCTGACACTAGCGGGGACAATGAGCAGTTCTTC,CASSPPDTSGDNEQFF
-,TRBJ1-5,TRBV7-2,-,TGTGCCAGCAGCCTGGGCAGCTATAGCAATCAGCCCCAGCATTTT,CASSLGSYSNQPQHF
TRBD1,TRBJ2-7,TRBV28,-,TGTGCCAGCAGGGCCCGACAGGGGTCCCACGAGCAGTACTTC,CASRARQGSHEQYF
TRBD2,TRBJ2-7,TRBV2,-,TGTGCCAGCAGAGAGACTAGCGGGGCCTCCTACGAGCAGTACTTC,CASRETSGASYEQYF
-,TRBJ1-1,TRBV30,-,TGTGCCTGGGGTCCCGACAGAGACACTGAAGCTTTCTTT,CAWGPDRDTEAFF
-,TRBJ2-7,TRBV7-2,-,TGTGCCAGCAGCTCCTCGAGGGACTACGAGCAGTACTTC,CASSSSRDYEQYF
-,TRBJ1-5,TRBV6-1,once,TGTGCCAGCAGTGTGGGCGAACAGCCCCAGCATTTT,CASSVGEQPQHF
-,TRBJ1-3,TRBV9,-,TGTGCCAGCAGCGTAGTAGACATCCAACGGCCCTACTCTGGAAACACCATATATTTT,CASSVVDIQRPYSGNTIYF
-,TRBJ2-5,TRBV18,-,TGTGCCAGCTCCACCCCGTGGCAGCAAGAGACCCAGTACTTC,CASSTPWQQETQYF